This TCR beta chain was sequenced during a study of blood T cell repertoires in COVID-19. Study context: From T cells, B-cell-depleted T cells, or PBMCs came the material, which was cDNA or gDNA.

The V end was cut by 7 bases, the J end by 3 bases, with 9 bases between. This CDR3 has 13 amino acids. The germline gives CDR1 MNHEY, CDR2 SVGAGI. This clone has just one count. Under the authors' procedure: Using reference gene primer amplification, nucleated cell counts were estimated. Measured with immunoSEQ multiplex PCR; TCRdb has only the in-frame clones, and not every one. V and J calls and clone size follow that table, whereas D and trimming were derived from the DNA. The table has 95,000 to 100,000 clones, 85% seen once. The rearrangement joins TRBV6-5 to TRBJ2-2, with D perhaps TRBD2 (5 bases). Specimen: peripheral blood. This sequence was found in a woman aged 70-85 years with active or convalescent COVID-19. The CDR3 coding sequence is TGTGCCAGCAATACGGGGTACACCGGGGAGCTGTTTTTT. Protein product: CASNTGYTGELFF.